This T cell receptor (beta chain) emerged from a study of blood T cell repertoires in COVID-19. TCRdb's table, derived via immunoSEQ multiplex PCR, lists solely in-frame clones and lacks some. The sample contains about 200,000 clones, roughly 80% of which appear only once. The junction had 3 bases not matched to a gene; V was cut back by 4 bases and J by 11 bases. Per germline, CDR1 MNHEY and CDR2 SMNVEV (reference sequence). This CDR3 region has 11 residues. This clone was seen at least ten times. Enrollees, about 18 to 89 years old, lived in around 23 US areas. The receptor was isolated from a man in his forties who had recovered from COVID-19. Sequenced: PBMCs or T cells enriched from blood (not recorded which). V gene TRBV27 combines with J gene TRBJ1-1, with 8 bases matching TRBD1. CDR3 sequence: CASSSGGWAFF. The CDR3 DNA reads TGTGCCAGCAGTTCAGGGGGCTGGGCTTTCTTT.